The 21 T cell receptor beta chains listed next were all sequenced from one sample in a study of beta chain features in type 1 diabetes. cDNA synthesis used the whole RNA isolate, giving expressed TCRB sequences. The assay was immunoSEQ multiplex PCR, and TCRdb's table has in-frame clones only and misses some. The table lists roughly 330,000 clones, approximately 9.9% of them singletons. The sequenced sample consisted of naive CD4+ T cells from blood. All receptors derive from a woman aged 30 to 39 in good health.

The chain joins TRBV7-3 to TRBJ1-1; the match to TRBD1 covers 7 bases. With V trimmed by 3 bases and J by 0 bases, 1 base remained unmatched. The CDR3 runs to 14 residues. Germline V gene lookup returns CDR1 SGHTA and CDR2 FQGTGA. The CDR3 here is CASSFDRVNTEAFF. The CDR3 DNA reads TGTGCCAGCAGCTTTGACAGGGTGAACACTGAAGCTTTCTTT.

This clone occurred a few times. J is TRBJ1-5 and V is TRBV15; no clear D gene. Germline V lookup: CDR1 LNHNV, CDR2 YYDKDF (reference sequence). V gave up 3 bases and J gave up 7 bases, with 13 bases separating them. CDR3 length equals 14 residues. The CDR3 here is CATSSPRARQPQHF. CDR3 DNA sequence: TGTGCCACCAGCAGCCCCCGAGCGCGGCAGCCCCAGCATTTT.

The V call is TRBV9, the J call TRBJ2-5; no clear D gene. The germline V and J ends were trimmed by 4 bases and 2 bases, with 9 bases remaining between them. CDR3 size: 13 residues. Per germline, CDR1 SGDLS and CDR2 YYNGEE. The CDR3 loop is CASSPLRQETQYF. The CDR3 DNA follows: TGTGCCAGCAGCCCCCTGAGACAAGAGACCCAGTACTTC.

J is TRBJ1-5 and V is TRBV5-1, with 9 bases fitting TRBD1. There are 16 residues in the CDR3. CDR1 is SGHRS, CDR2 YFSETQ, per germline. The V and J ends lost 2 bases and 2 bases, in that order; junction bases with no gene match: 5. CDR3 amino acids: CASSLTGGAGNQPQHF. The CDR3 DNA follows: TGCGCCAGCAGCTTAACAGGGGGCGCGGGCAATCAGCCCCAGCATTTT.

The chain couples TRBV9 to TRBJ2-1; TRBD2 matches 14 bases. The germline V gene has CDR1 SGDLS and CDR2 YYNGEE. V was clipped by 4 bases and J by 4 bases; unmatched bases: 7. The CDR3 is 17 residues long. Here the CDR3 DNA reads TGTGCCAGCAGCTCGGGACTAGCGGGAGTAAGTTACAATGAGCAGTTCTTC. It encodes CASSSGLAGVSYNEQFF.

This sequence joins TRBV2 and TRBJ2-2; D call uncertain. This CDR3 comprises 15 residues. Per germline, CDR1 SNHLY and CDR2 FYNNEI. The V gene lost 2 bases and the J gene lost 0 bases, with 7 bases spanning the gap. The CDR3 sequence is CASSELEANTGELFF. The DNA of the CDR3 is TGTGCCAGCAGTGAACTAGAGGCGAACACCGGGGAGCTGTTTTTT.

The sample holds a few counts of this clone. The chain recombines TRBV7-9 with TRBJ2-7; 13 positions match TRBD2. The CDR3 runs to 15 residues. Per the germline V gene, CDR1 is SEHNR and CDR2 is FQNEAQ (reference sequence). V lost 10 bases to trimming and J lost 2 bases; unmatched junction nucleotides: 8. The DNA for the CDR3 is TGTGCCACCACTCCGGGACTAGCGGGAACCTACGAGCAGTACTTC. Amino acid sequence: CATTPGLAGTYEQYF.

This chain uses TRBV7-9 with TRBJ2-7; perhaps TRBD2 as D (7 bases). V was cut by 7 bases and J by 6 bases, with 16 bases left in between. Germline V gives CDR1 SEHNR, CDR2 FQNEAQ (reference sequence). The CDR3 spans 13 residues. Here the CDR3 reads CASNPAGTPEQYF. As DNA, the CDR3 is TGTGCCAGCAACCCAGCGGGGACACCCGAGCAGTACTTC.

This clone was observed a handful of times. The chain has TRBV28 and TRBJ2-7, with 7 positions matching TRBD1. CDR1 is MDHEN and CDR2 is SYDVKM in the germline V gene. The CDR3 contains 13 residues. The J segment lost 0 bases and the V segment lost 5 bases, leaving 1 base of the junction unmatched. The CDR3 sequence: CASSGDSSYEQYF. The CDR3 bases are TGTGCCAGCAGTGGGGACAGCTCCTACGAGCAGTACTTC.

The table lists this clone with a few counts. The chain recombines TRBV7-2 with TRBJ2-7; D perhaps matches TRBD1 (7 bases). This CDR3 spans 16 amino acids. The V and J ends lost 5 bases and 0 bases respectively, with 17 bases between them. Germline CDR1 is SGHTA and CDR2 is FQGNSA. The chain's CDR3 is CASSRTAGGSSYEQYF. As DNA, the CDR3 is TGTGCCAGCAGCCGCACCGCAGGGGGGAGCTCCTACGAGCAGTACTTC.

The V call is TRBV28, the J call TRBJ2-5, with TRBD2 matching over 7 bases. The CDR3 has 16 residues. The germline CDR1 and CDR2 sequences are MDHEN and SYDVKM. J lost 1 base, V lost 6 bases, and 11 bases had no gene match. In DNA, the CDR3 is TGTGCCAGCAGCCACGGCGGGGGTAGGGGCCAAGAGACCCAGTACTTC. Translated, it gives CASSHGGGRGQETQYF.

This clone was counted a few times. V gene TRBV7-2 combines with J gene TRBJ2-1; 9 positions match TRBD2. Trimming at V came to 1 base and at J to 9 bases, leaving 4 bases not matched to a gene. CDR3 size: 14 residues. CDR1 SGHTA and CDR2 FQGNSA come from the germline V gene. The CDR3 DNA is TGTGCCAGCAGCTTAGGAGGCGGGAGGGGTGAGCAGTTCTTC. Encoded protein: CASSLGGGRGEQFF.

The chain has TRBV4-3 and TRBJ2-4; TRBD1 matches at 7 bases. The CDR3 covers 18 residues. V shed 0 bases, J shed 3 bases, and the junction held 11 bases outside the gene matches. CDR1 and CDR2 (germline): LGHNA, YSLEER. The CDR3 DNA follows: TGCGCCAGCAGCCAAGATTCGCCCGTTTGGACAGGCAAAAACATTCAGTACTTC. It is translated as CASSQDSPVWTGKNIQYF.

This clone has more than one count but fewer than ten. The chain uses TRBV29-1 and TRBJ2-1; tentatively, D is TRBD2 (7 bases). The V gene's germline CDR1 is SQVTM and CDR2 ANQGSEA. The CDR3 loop spans 20 amino acids. V gave up 5 bases and J gave up 0 bases, with 29 bases separating them. CDR3 sequence reads: CSVSLGHHGGHTGSYNEQFF. In DNA, the CDR3 is TGCAGCGTTTCTCTTGGCCACCACGGGGGGCACACGGGCTCCTACAATGAGCAGTTCTTC.

This chain connects TRBV29-1 to TRBJ2-1; D call uncertain. V dropped 6 bases and J dropped 8 bases, with 14 bases sitting between them. The CDR3 totals 12 residues. The germline V gene has CDR1 SQVTM and CDR2 ANQGSEA. The chain's CDR3 is CSVLGKVDEQFF. The CDR3 coding sequence is TGCAGCGTCCTAGGTAAGGTCGATGAGCAGTTCTTC.

This clone was observed a few times. This chain links TRBV5-4 with TRBJ2-1; a weak D match, TRBD2 (5 bases). This CDR3 is built from 16 residues. Germline assignment: CDR1 SGHNT and CDR2 YYREEE (reference sequence). The V end lost 0 bases, the J end lost 0 bases, and 10 bases lay between the germline ends. In DNA form, the CDR3 reads TGTGCCAGCAGCTTGGGCGGGCCCAGCTCCTACAATGAGCAGTTCTTC. Its translation: CASSLGGPSSYNEQFF. The variable domain in full, with the rest retrieved from reference TRBV5-4 and TRBJ2-1, is ETGVTQSPTHLIKTRGQQVTLRCSSQSGHNTVSWYQQALGQGPQFIFQYYREEENGRGNFPPRFSGLQFPNYSSELNVNALELDDSALYLCASSLGGPSSYNEQFFGPGTRLTVL.

In this sample, this clone turned up a few times. The CDR3 region is CASRPGVLGVWEQYF. The CDR3 region has the DNA TGTGCCAGCAGGCCAGGGGTCCTAGGAGTCTGGGAGCAGTACTTC. This chain connects TRBV28 to TRBJ2-7; a weak D match, TRBD1 (6 bases). The CDR3 is 15 residues long. Germline values: CDR1 MDHEN, CDR2 SYDVKM. Trimming removed 6 bases at V and 7 bases at J, with 22 bases between.

This rearrangement joins TRBV11-2 to TRBJ2-3, with 11 bases that match TRBD2. The CDR3 length is 16 residues. V gave up 1 base and J gave up 4 bases; unmatched junction bases: 4. Germline V gives CDR1 SGHAT, CDR2 FQNNGV. The chain's CDR3 is CASSLALAGGSDTQYF. CDR3 in DNA: TGTGCCAGCAGCTTAGCTCTAGCGGGAGGATCAGATACGCAGTATTTT.

The gene calls are TRBV6-5 and TRBJ2-4, with D tentatively TRBD1 (5 bases). The CDR3 consists of 15 residues. Trimming took off 6 bases at V and 1 base at J, with 13 bases between the two ends. Germline V CDR1 and CDR2: MNHEY, SVGAGI. CDR3 nucleotides: TGTGCCAGCAGCCCCAGGGTGTCGGCCAAAAACATTCAGTACTTC. Protein: CASSPRVSAKNIQYF.

This chain joins TRBV13 and TRBJ2-7, with a possible D match to TRBD1 (6 bases). The CDR3 is made up of 15 amino acids. Trimming shortened V by 2 bases and J by 0 bases, and 11 bases separated the two germline ends. The germline CDR1 and CDR2 sequences are PRHDT and FYEKMQ (reference sequence). CDR3 sequence (DNA): TGTGCCAGCAGCTTACGACAGGTCCCCTCCTACGAGCAGTACTTC. Translating gives CASSLRQVPSYEQYF.

This clone was detected a few times. V is TRBV30 and J is TRBJ1-1, with TRBD1 matching 9 bases. The germline V gene encodes CDR1 GTSNPN and CDR2 SVGIG (reference sequence). V shed 7 bases and J 8 bases; nucleotides not matched to a gene: 11. The CDR3 length is 13 residues. In DNA, the CDR3 is TGTGCCTTCGACCGGGACAGGGCAACCGAAGCTTTCTTT. As protein: CAFDRDRATEAFF.